Each of the 26 T cell receptor beta chains below was sequenced from the same sample in a study of cytomegalovirus exposure and HLA in healthy donors. Primers: 60 Vbeta forward and 13 Jbeta reverse. Generated by immunoSEQ multiplex PCR, the TCRdb table keeps only in-frame clones and is missing some. The sample includes around 200,000 clones. Sequenced material: PBMCs. The receptors derive from a girl aged 2 to 10 in good health and CMV-seropositive.

V usage is TRBV10-3 and J usage is TRBJ2-5; 11 nucleotides agree with TRBD1. This CDR3 is 15 amino acids long. V was pared by 6 bases and J by 1 base, with 4 bases of the junction left unmatched. Germline CDR1 reads ENHRY; CDR2 reads SYGVKD. The DNA for the CDR3 is TGTGCCATCAGACAGGGGACAGGGGGCCAAGAGACCCAGTACTTC. Amino acid sequence: CAIRQGTGGQETQYF.

The V and J genes are TRBV10-2 and TRBJ2-3; 10 positions agree with TRBD2. The junction had 4 bases not matched to a gene; V was cut back by 4 bases and J by 3 bases. This CDR3 has 15 residues. The germline gives CDR1 WSHSY, CDR2 SAAADI. The CDR3 region is CASSASGSGTDTQYF. The CDR3 nucleotides are TGCGCCAGCAGTGCTAGCGGGAGTGGGACAGATACGCAGTATTTT.

This chain links TRBV10-3 with TRBJ1-2; tentative D call: TRBD1 (5 bases). The V gene lost 0 bases and the J gene lost 6 bases, with 8 bases spanning the gap. The CDR3 length is 13 residues. Germline V gene data show CDR1 as ENHRY and CDR2 as SYGVKD. CDR3 nucleotides: TGTGCCATCAGTGAGTCTAAGACAGATGGCTACACCTTC. Translating gives CAISESKTDGYTF.

This chain joins TRBV30 and TRBJ1-5; no definite D call. CDR1 is GTSNPN, CDR2 SVGIG, per germline (reference sequence). Deletions cut 5 bases from V and 0 bases from J, with 23 bases between. The CDR3 is 18 amino acids. The CDR3 sequence is CAWAPRHGRIASNQPQHF. Here the CDR3 DNA reads TGTGCCTGGGCCCCCCGACACGGGAGAATAGCTAGCAATCAGCCCCAGCATTTT.

CDR3 loop: CASSIVGGSGETQYF. CDR3 nucleotides: TGTGCCAGTAGTATAGTAGGGGGATCGGGAGAGACCCAGTACTTC. The J gene is TRBJ2-5, the V gene TRBV19, with D possibly matching TRBD1 (6 bases). Trimming left V 1 base short and J 4 bases short, with 13 bases between. This CDR3 region has 15 residues. CDR1 and CDR2 (germline): LNHDA, SQIVND (reference sequence).

The chain carries TRBV19 and TRBJ2-2; TRBD2 aligns across 11 bases. The V gene's germline CDR1 is LNHDA and CDR2 SQIVND (reference sequence). The junction had 4 bases not matched to a gene; V was cut back by 11 bases and J by 5 bases. This CDR3 spans 13 amino acids. In DNA form, the CDR3 reads TGTGCCGGGCGGACTAGCGGGACCGGGGAGCTGTTTTTT. Its protein is CAGRTSGTGELFF.

The CDR3 DNA is TGTGCCAGCACCCAGGGAGGGCGGAATGAGCAGTTCTTC. It specifies CASTQGGRNEQFF. The chain recombines TRBV27 with TRBJ2-1; 7 nucleotides line up with TRBD2. This CDR3 region has 13 residues. V shed 7 bases, J shed 7 bases, and the junction held 7 bases outside the gene matches. Per the germline V gene, CDR1 is MNHEY and CDR2 is SMNVEV (reference sequence).

This chain joins TRBV6-5 and TRBJ1-2; D remains unclear. Germline CDR1 and CDR2: MNHEY and SVGAGI. The CDR3 spans 13 residues. Trimming cost V 0 bases and J 7 bases, with 9 bases left between them. The CDR3 DNA reads TGTGCCAGCAGTTACTCCCCCCTTCGTGGCTACACCTTC. Translating it yields CASSYSPLRGYTF.

About this clone: Distinct nucleotide sequences in the sample also encode this CDR3. The rearrangement joins TRBV7-2 to TRBJ2-5; no firm D call. Trimming removed 1 base at V and 5 bases at J, with 5 bases between. This CDR3 is 12 amino acids long. Germline CDR1 and CDR2: SGHTA and FQGNSA. CDR3 nucleotides: TGTGCCAGCAGCTTAGTCGGGGAGACCCAGTACTTC. This codes for CASSLVGETQYF.

The V gene is TRBV5-4, the J gene TRBJ1-6; 7 bases line up with TRBD1. Germline V gene sequence: CDR1 SGHNT, CDR2 YYREEE (reference sequence). J gave up 6 bases and V 3 bases, and 6 bases lay outside the gene matches. The CDR3 loop spans 15 amino acids. The CDR3 DNA is TGTGCCAGCAGCTCCCAGGGGGGATCTAATTCACCCCTCCACTTT. Translation gives CASSSQGGSNSPLHF.

The genes are TRBV7-2 and TRBJ1-2; D uncertain. Germline assignment: CDR1 SGHTA and CDR2 FQGNSA. The CDR3 length is 15 residues. V was trimmed by 0 bases and J by 0 bases, leaving 8 bases between them. CDR3 region: CASSLALGANYGYTF. The CDR3 region has the DNA TGTGCCAGCAGCTTAGCGCTGGGAGCTAACTATGGCTACACCTTC.

This chain uses TRBV25-1 with TRBJ1-6; maybe TRBD1 (6 bases). V was shortened by 7 bases and J by 6 bases, with 13 bases between the two germline ends. CDR1 and CDR2 from the germline V gene are MGHDK and SYGVNS. This CDR3 region has 14 residues. The CDR3 region has the DNA TGTGCCAGCAAGAGTACAGGGAGTAATTCACCCCTCCACTTT. It specifies CASKSTGSNSPLHF.

The chain carries TRBV15 and TRBJ2-7; D uncertain. The V end was cut by 0 bases, the J end by 6 bases, with 6 bases between. Germline V gives CDR1 LNHNV, CDR2 YYDKDF (reference sequence). The CDR3 consists of 12 residues. CDR3 amino acids: CATSRERSEQYF. In nucleotides, the CDR3 is TGTGCCACCAGCAGAGAGAGGTCCGAGCAGTACTTC.

V and J are TRBV6-5 and TRBJ2-3; 9 nucleotides agree with TRBD2. The CDR3 sequence is 16 residues long. The germline gives CDR1 MNHEY, CDR2 SVGAGI. V shed 4 bases, J shed 2 bases, and the junction held 7 bases outside the gene matches. The CDR3 DNA sequence: TGTGCCAGCAGTTCCTTAGCGGGAGCGATCACAGATACGCAGTATTTT. It specifies CASSSLAGAITDTQYF.

This chain uses TRBV23-1 with TRBJ2-2, with TRBD1 as a possible D gene (7 bases). TRBV23-1 is classed as an ORF, of uncertain function. The CDR3 is 17 amino acids. Trimming stripped 2 bases from V and 4 bases from J, with 17 bases between. CDR3 residues: CASSQMSGGLVTGELFF. CDR3 sequence (DNA): TGCGCCAGCAGTCAAATGTCAGGGGGGTTGGTCACCGGGGAGCTGTTTTTT.

The rearrangement joins TRBV10-1 to TRBJ1-1; 7 bases agree with TRBD1. The CDR3 consists of 12 residues. The germline V gene encodes CDR1 WNHNN and CDR2 SYGVQD (reference sequence). J lost 7 bases, V lost 9 bases, and 8 bases had no gene match. CDR3 protein: CARGGQPFEAFF. DNA of the CDR3: TGCGCCAGGGGGGGACAGCCTTTTGAAGCTTTCTTT.

The chain couples TRBV18 to TRBJ2-7, with 11 bases matching TRBD2. The CDR3 totals 18 residues. Trimming at V came to 0 bases and at J to 3 bases, leaving 10 bases not matched to a gene. CDR1 KGHSH and CDR2 LQKENI come from the germline V gene. The CDR3 DNA sequence: TGTGCCAGCTCACCACCGTCCCTAGCGGGAGGTCTGCGCTACGAGCAGTACTTC. It is translated as CASSPPSLAGGLRYEQYF.

The J gene is TRBJ2-2, the V gene TRBV7-2; D may be TRBD1 (6 bases). CDR1 and CDR2 (germline): SGHTA, FQGNSA. V was shortened by 4 bases and J by 1 base, with 7 bases between the two germline ends. This CDR3 region has 14 residues. This CDR3 reads CASSSTGNTGELFF. DNA for the CDR3: TGTGCCAGCAGCTCGACAGGGAACACCGGGGAGCTGTTTTTT. The variable domain in full, with the rest retrieved from reference TRBV7-2 and TRBJ2-2, is GAGVSQSPSNKVTEKGKDVELRCDPISGHTALYWYRQSLGQGLEFLIYFQGNSAPDKSGLPSDRFSAERTGGSVSTLTIQRTQQEDSAVYLCASSSTGNTGELFFGEGSRLTVL.

The V call is TRBV19, the J call TRBJ2-5; 12 bases are a match to TRBD1. The CDR3 length is 16 residues. CDR1 is LNHDA, CDR2 SQIVND, per germline (reference sequence). V was pared by 6 bases and J by 1 base, with 6 bases of the junction left unmatched. CDR3 nucleotides: TGTGCCAGTAGCCCGGGGGACAGGGGGCCCCAAGAGACCCAGTACTTC. Encoded protein: CASSPGDRGPQETQYF.

V usage is TRBV5-4 and J usage is TRBJ1-2; D not certain. The germline gives CDR1 SGHNT, CDR2 YYREEE (reference sequence). The CDR3 is made up of 15 amino acids. V dropped 4 bases and J dropped 3 bases, with 16 bases sitting between them. The chain's CDR3 is CASSIGGTFYYGYTF. The CDR3 DNA is TGTGCCAGCAGCATAGGAGGCACATTCTACTATGGCTACACCTTC.

This chain links TRBV5-1 with TRBJ2-7; TRBD2 aligns across 10 bases. Germline V gene data show CDR1 as SGHRS and CDR2 as YFSETQ. The CDR3 length is 16 residues. V was clipped by 3 bases and J by 7 bases; unmatched bases: 13. The CDR3 is CASSYSSGSSLKEQYF. CDR3 bases: TGCGCCAGCAGCTATTCTAGCGGGAGTAGTTTGAAAGAGCAGTACTTC.

The rearrangement uses TRBV27 and TRBJ1-2, with D tentatively TRBD1 (5 bases). CDR1 and CDR2 (germline): MNHEY, SMNVEV (reference sequence). CDR3 length: 15 residues. V was clipped by 8 bases and J by 7 bases, with 23 bases between them. For the CDR3, the DNA is TGTGCCAGCGGATTCGGGGGGTGGTCCAGGTGTGGCTACACCTTC. It is translated as CASGFGGWSRCGYTF.

In the case of this clone: Sequence at one end of the junction differs from germline and may be a read error. The V call is TRBV7-7, the J call TRBJ2-7, with 11 nucleotides matching TRBD2. Germline V CDR1 and CDR2: SSHAT, FNYEAQ (reference sequence). This CDR3 spans 14 amino acids. This CDR3 reads CASSSSGTSGKKYF. As DNA, the CDR3 is TGTGCTAGCAGCTCATCCGGGACTAGCGGAAAAAAGTACTTC.

The J gene is TRBJ2-7, the V gene TRBV2, with 8 bases that match TRBD2. The CDR3 length is 12 residues. Germline lookup yields CDR1 SNHLY and CDR2 FYNNEI. The trim removed 6 bases at V and 3 bases at J, leaving 1 base unmatched. For the CDR3, the DNA is TGTGCCAGCAGCGGGGGGGACTACGAGCAGTACTTC. Residues: CASSGGDYEQYF.

This chain connects TRBV5-1 to TRBJ2-7; D is perhaps TRBD2 (6 bases). CDR1 is SGHRS, CDR2 YFSETQ, per germline. The CDR3 covers 15 residues. Trimming shortened V by 4 bases and J by 4 bases, and 18 bases separated the two germline ends. The CDR3, as DNA: TGCGCCAGCAGCCCGGGACTCGAGGGCGTTTACGAGCAGTACTTC. It yields the protein CASSPGLEGVYEQYF.

The chain has TRBV4-1 and TRBJ1-2, with 7 bases lining up with TRBD1. The V and J ends lost 1 base and 2 bases, in that order; junction bases with no gene match: 7. CDR3 length: 16 amino acids. Germline loops: CDR1 MGHRA, CDR2 YSYEKL. The CDR3 loop is CASSQAPGQPNYGYTF. DNA for the CDR3: TGCGCCAGCAGCCAAGCTCCGGGACAGCCGAACTATGGCTACACCTTC.